This T cell receptor beta chain was captured in a study of blood T cell repertoires in COVID-19. Overall study: Spain, Italy and the United States supplied samples that represented acute and convalescent COVID-19. PBMCs, B-cell-depleted T cells, or T cells were the source of the cDNA or gDNA that made up the material.

Per the study methods: Reference gene primer amplification gave nucleated cell count estimates. TCRdb's copy holds only in-frame clones and misses some; the assay was immunoSEQ multiplex PCR. The V and J calls and the clone size are those of that table, but D and trimming were determined from the DNA. Of more than 300,000 clones in the sample, around 88% are singletons; the top ten hold approximately 1.3%. This CDR3 comprises 15 residues. Germline V lookup: CDR1 MNHEY, CDR2 SVGAGI. The J segment lost 6 bases and the V segment lost 5 bases, leaving 8 bases of the junction unmatched. The V call is TRBV6-5, the J call TRBJ2-3; TRBD1 aligns across 10 bases. The source material was peripheral blood. This sequence was found in a woman in her fifties or sixties with acute or convalescent COVID-19. CDR3: CASSLRDRGHDTQYF. In DNA form, the CDR3 reads TGTGCCAGCAGTCTTCGGGACAGGGGACATGATACGCAGTATTTT.